The text below deals with one T cell receptor beta chain. The sample carries other DNA sequences with the same CDR3. This CDR3 contains 13 residues. Trimming took 6 bases from V and 5 from J, leaving 13 bases between them. From germline, CDR1 is MNHEY and CDR2 SVGAGI. The sample is drawn from a study of cytomegalovirus exposure and HLA in healthy donors. PCR involved 60 Vbeta and 13 Jbeta primers. Assay: immunoSEQ multiplex PCR; the TCRdb copy retains only in-frame clones and omits some. The sample shows about 99,000 clones, over 75% of them seen only once. This sequence originates from a woman aged 18 to 35 in good health and CMV-seropositive. The chain recombines TRBV6-5 with TRBJ2-5; maybe TRBD1 (6 bases). The sample taken for sequencing was PBMCs. DNA for the CDR3: TGTGCCAGCAGAGGGGCAGGGGAGGAGACCCAGTACTTC. This sequence encodes CASRGAGEETQYF.